These 24 T cell receptor beta chains share one sample of origin, sequenced in a study of blood T cell repertoires in COVID-19. Generated by immunoSEQ multiplex PCR, the TCRdb table keeps only in-frame clones and is missing some. The sample holds under 350,000 clones, approximately 90% seen once. Material for sequencing was PBMCs or T cells enriched from blood (not recorded which). Receptors originate from a man aged 25 to 40 who had recovered from COVID-19.

The rearrangement joins TRBV6-4 to TRBJ2-1, with TRBD2 matching 8 bases. V trimming: 5 bases; J trimming: 4 bases; junction bases outside the gene matches: 4. The CDR3 covers 14 residues. Germline V gives CDR1 MRHNA, CDR2 SNTAGT. CDR3 sequence (DNA): TGTGCCAGCAGTACTAGCGGCGGGTACAATGAGCAGTTCTTC. This gives the protein CASSTSGGYNEQFF.

The chain uses TRBV7-2 and TRBJ2-7, with D possibly TRBD2 on 7 matching bases. Germline V gene data show CDR1 as SGHTA and CDR2 as FQGNSA. Trimming left V 6 bases short and J 0 bases short, with 21 bases between. The CDR3 extends over 17 amino acids. In nucleotides, the CDR3 is TGTGCCAGCAGACCTCCTATAAGGGGGGGATCCTCCTACGAGCAGTACTTC. Translating it yields CASRPPIRGGSSYEQYF.

The J gene is TRBJ1-1, the V gene TRBV5-1, with a possible D match to TRBD1 (5 bases). From germline, CDR1 is SGHRS and CDR2 YFSETQ. V lost 0 bases and J lost 3, with 12 bases in between. CDR3 size: 15 residues. The CDR3 here is CASSLEGWGYTEAFF. As DNA, the CDR3 is TGCGCCAGCAGCTTGGAGGGGTGGGGATACACTGAAGCTTTCTTT. The full variable domain, with the rest looked up from reference TRBV5-1 and TRBJ1-1, is KAGVTQTPRYLIKTRGQQVTLSCSPISGHRSVSWYQQTPGQGLQFLFEYFSETQRNKGNFPGRFSGRQFSNSRSEMNVSTLELGDSALYLCASSLEGWGYTEAFFGQGTRLTVV.

This chain uses TRBV11-2 with TRBJ2-7; maybe TRBD1 (6 bases). Per germline, CDR1 SGHAT and CDR2 FQNNGV. V was shortened by 6 bases and J by 5 bases, with 14 bases between the two germline ends. The CDR3 loop spans 13 amino acids. In DNA form, the CDR3 reads TGTGCCAGCAGACGAACCACAGGGAACGAGCAGTACTTC. Protein: CASRRTTGNEQYF. Full variable domain (remainder filled in from reference TRBV11-2 and TRBJ2-7): EAGVAQSPRYKIIEKRQSVAFWCNPISGHATLYWYQQILGQGPKLLIQFQNNGVVDDSQLPKDRFSAERLKGVDSTLKIQPAKLEDSAVYLCASRRTTGNEQYFGPGTRLTVT.

V and J are TRBV6-6 and TRBJ1-1; TRBD1 aligns across 8 bases. Losses at the gene ends were 2 bases for V and 7 bases for J; bases not matched to a gene: 6. CDR1 and CDR2 (germline): MNHNY, SVGAGI (reference sequence). This CDR3 contains 14 residues. The CDR3 loop reads CASSYGTGNLEAFF. In DNA form, the CDR3 reads TGTGCCAGCAGTTACGGGACAGGTAACCTTGAAGCTTTCTTT.

This sequence joins TRBV19 and TRBJ1-3, with D unclear. Germline V lookup: CDR1 LNHDA, CDR2 SQIVND (reference sequence). V was pared by 6 bases and J by 4 bases, with 13 bases between. The CDR3 length is 14 residues. The CDR3: CASRPTGSGNTIYF. The CDR3 coding sequence is TGTGCCAGTAGACCAACCGGTAGCGGAAACACCATATATTTT.

The count of this clone is one. This chain's CDR3 is CASSKADRTNEKLFF. CDR3 coding DNA: TGTGCCAGCAGCAAGGCCGACAGAACTAATGAAAAACTGTTTTTT. The chain is built from TRBV7-8 and TRBJ1-4; the D gene is possibly TRBD1 (5 bases). This CDR3 region has 15 residues. Trimming stripped 5 bases from V and 1 base from J, with 11 bases between. The germline V gene encodes CDR1 SGHVS and CDR2 FQNEAQ.

This chain uses TRBV12-3 or TRBV12-4 with TRBJ2-2; D uncertain. Trimming left V 7 bases short and J 8 bases short, with 11 bases between. This CDR3 comprises 12 residues. CDR3 nucleotides: TGTGCCAGCATCGCCCCTGCGGGGGAGCTGTTTTTT. Residues: CASIAPAGELFF.

This chain joins TRBV9 and TRBJ1-5, with no clear D. The CDR3 spans 14 residues. Deletions cut 3 bases from V and 3 bases from J, with 10 bases between. The germline gives CDR1 SGDLS, CDR2 YYNGEE. CDR3 sequence reads: CASSEDFFNQPQHF. The CDR3 nucleotides are TGTGCCAGCAGCGAGGACTTTTTCAATCAGCCCCAGCATTTT.

The genes are TRBV28 and TRBJ2-1; weak D call: TRBD1 (8 bases). Trimming took 1 base from V and 6 from J, leaving 19 bases between them. Germline CDR1 and CDR2: MDHEN and SYDVKM. There are 17 residues in the CDR3. The DNA of the CDR3 is TGTGCCAGCAGTTTATTCCCACAGGGGGAGGGGCGCAATGAGCAGTTCTTC. Translation: CASSLFPQGEGRNEQFF. The variable domain in full, completed from reference TRBV28 and TRBJ2-1, reads DVKVTQSSRYLVKRTGEKVFLECVQDMDHENMFWYRQDPGLGLRLIYFSYDVKMKEKGDIPEGYSVSREKKERFSLILESASTNQTSMYLCASSLFPQGEGRNEQFFGPGTRLTVL.

A remark on this clone: The sample contains more than one DNA sequence encoding this CDR3. The chain has TRBV10-2 and TRBJ2-7, with D perhaps matching TRBD1 (5 bases). The germline V gene encodes CDR1 WSHSY and CDR2 SAAADI. Trimming pared 8 bases from V and 3 bases from J, leaving 8 bases between. CDR3 size: 11 residues. Written as DNA, the CDR3 is TGCGCCAGCCTCCAGGGCTACGAGCAGTACTTC. It encodes CASLQGYEQYF.

V is TRBV11-3 and J is TRBJ1-1, with D possibly matching TRBD1 (6 bases). Deletions cut 0 bases from V and 4 bases from J, with 24 bases between. Germline V CDR1 and CDR2: SGHNT, YENEEA. CDR3 length equals 19 residues. CDR3 region: CASSLEALEDRSIGTEAFF. In nucleotides, the CDR3 is TGTGCCAGCAGCTTAGAAGCGTTGGAGGACAGAAGCATTGGCACTGAAGCTTTCTTT.

The J gene is TRBJ1-6, the V gene TRBV7-9; D is unresolved. Trimming took 1 base from V and 8 from J, leaving 18 bases between them. This CDR3 is 17 amino acids long. Germline V lookup: CDR1 SEHNR, CDR2 FQNEAQ (reference sequence). CDR3 nucleotides: TGTGCCAGCAGCTTAGGGGCCCAAATAAATTTGGATTCACCCCTCCACTTT. Its protein product is CASSLGAQINLDSPLHF.

With regard to this clone: One end of the junction fails to match germline, which may point to a read error. This chain connects TRBV7-7 to TRBJ2-2, with TRBD2 matching over 8 bases. Germline values: CDR1 SSHAT, CDR2 FNYEAQ (reference sequence). CDR3 length: 15 residues. This CDR3 is CASSFSGINTGELFF. CDR3 bases: TGTGCTAGCAGCTTTAGCGGGATTAACACCGGGGAGCTGTTTTTT.

V and J are TRBV6-5 and TRBJ2-1; D is uncertain. The CDR3 contains 14 residues. Germline CDR1 MNHEY, CDR2 SVGAGI. Trimming stripped 7 bases from V and 4 bases from J, with 14 bases between. This CDR3 is CASTASVDYNEQFF. The CDR3 nucleotides are TGTGCCAGCACCGCCAGCGTAGATTACAATGAGCAGTTCTTC.

The chain uses TRBV7-2 and TRBJ2-5; 7 positions match TRBD2. V shed 8 bases, J shed 2 bases, and the junction held 11 bases outside the gene matches. The CDR3 has 15 amino acids. Germline CDR1 and CDR2: SGHTA and FQGNSA. CDR3 in amino acids: CASATSGTNQETQYF. DNA of the CDR3: TGTGCCAGCGCTACTTCCGGGACTAATCAAGAGACCCAGTACTTC.

The rearrangement joins TRBV18 to TRBJ1-2, with D maybe TRBD1 (6 bases). Germline V lookup: CDR1 KGHSH, CDR2 LQKENI. V was trimmed by 4 bases and J by 8 bases, leaving 8 bases between them. CDR3 length: 11 residues. The CDR3 DNA is TGTGCCAGCTCACAAAGGGGGGGCTACACCTTC. Its translation is CASSQRGGYTF.

The J gene is TRBJ1-4, the V gene TRBV3-1 (or the pseudogene TRBV3-2); 11 nucleotides match TRBD1. Germline V gene data show CDR1 as LGHDT and CDR2 as YNNKEL (reference sequence). The CDR3 contains 17 residues. Losses at the gene ends were 5 bases for V and 2 bases for J; bases not matched to a gene: 7. The DNA of the CDR3 is TGTGCCAGCAGCACTAGCGGACAGGGGGCTACTAATGAAAAACTGTTTTTT. Translation gives CASSTSGQGATNEKLFF.

V is TRBV30 and J is TRBJ1-2, with 11 bases identical to TRBD1. This CDR3 has 14 amino acids. The germline V gene encodes CDR1 GTSNPN and CDR2 SVGIG (reference sequence). The ends lost 8 bases at V and 7 bases at J; junction bases unmatched: 12. CDR3 coding DNA: TGTGCCAGGGACAGGGGGACGGCAAGGGTTGGCTACACCTTC. Its protein is CARDRGTARVGYTF.

A word on this clone: The junction departs from germline at one end; a sequencing error may be responsible. This sequence joins TRBV9 and TRBJ2-3; no firm D call. Germline CDR1 is SGDLS and CDR2 is YYNGEE. CDR3 length equals 14 residues. CDR3 bases: TGTGCCAGCAGCGTAGTCCCTCACACATATACGCAGTATTTT. Protein sequence: CASSVVPHTYTQYF.

V gene TRBV18 combines with J gene TRBJ1-3; no clear D. The CDR3 extends over 16 amino acids. CDR1 and CDR2 from the germline V gene are KGHSH and LQKENI. With 4 bases removed from V and 0 bases from J, the gap between germline ends came to 13 bases. The CDR3 protein is CASSRSPESSGNTIYF. The CDR3 region has the DNA TGTGCCAGCTCACGGAGTCCGGAGAGCTCTGGAAACACCATATATTTT.

The rearrangement links TRBV10-1 to TRBJ2-7, with TRBD2 identical over 7 bases. The junction had 7 bases not matched to a gene; V was cut back by 11 bases and J by 6 bases. The CDR3 consists of 11 residues. Germline-derived CDR1 and CDR2 are WNHNN and SYGVQD (reference sequence). This CDR3 reads CAGFRGVEQYF. In DNA, the CDR3 is TGCGCCGGCTTCCGGGGGGTCGAGCAGTACTTC.

This chain uses TRBV4-1 with TRBJ1-2, with TRBD1 matching over 7 bases. Germline trimming cut 1 base from V and 8 bases from J; bases unmatched to any gene: 7. The V gene's germline CDR1 is MGHRA and CDR2 YSYEKL. CDR3 length equals 14 residues. CDR3 nucleotides: TGCGCCAGCAGCCAAGTTGGGACAGCCGAAGGCTACACCTTC. Its protein is CASSQVGTAEGYTF.

V gene TRBV6-5 combines with J gene TRBJ1-6; no reliable D call. Trimming stripped 3 bases from V and 0 bases from J, with 9 bases between. The length of the CDR3 is 16 residues. Germline lookup yields CDR1 MNHEY and CDR2 SVGAGI. This CDR3 reads CASSYEGSSYNSPLHF. The CDR3 coding sequence is TGTGCCAGCAGTTATGAGGGAAGCTCCTATAATTCACCCCTCCACTTT.